Sequencing of this T cell receptor beta chain was carried out in a study of post-analysis software for immune sequencing data (dated by TCRdb to about 2015). With respect to the entire study: Disease courses on record covered relapsing-remitting, secondary progressive and progressive-relapsing multiple sclerosis, though some patients had no subtype annotation. A subset of samples was prepared in parallel using single-end sample barcoding, then pooled and co-amplified after Illumina adapter ligation. Patient repertoires were compared against around 10 previously published healthy control repertoires from donors aged about 6 to 27 years.

TCR beta repertoires were profiled from peripheral blood of about a dozen young patients with multiple sclerosis to demonstrate the VDJtools post-analysis software. The patients with multiple sclerosis were children and adolescents between about 6 and 16 years of age. The paper as a whole reports these results and caveats: Normalized Chao1 diversity was significantly lower in multiple sclerosis patients than controls, suggesting substantial peripheral T-cell clonal expansion. Direct clustering with F measure showed strong co-clustering of samples prepared in the same batch, prompting a batch-effect correction. A few TRBV segments, including TRBV5-6, TRBV5-1 and TRBV20-1, were significantly more frequent in patients than controls. The control group was slightly older than the multiple sclerosis patient group.

Measured from the cysteine to the phenylalanine, the CDR3 is 15 residues long. The entry retains the CDR3 DNA only, 45 bases that are in frame from base 1. CDR1 and CDR2 are drawn from the germline V gene (reference sequence): SGHKS, YYEKEE. V is pared back by 2 bases and J by 0 bases, with 9 bases lying between the germline termini. This clonotype has more than one count but fewer than ten. Its antigen remains unidentified. Nothing much larger sits one base from this clone, and base qualities are not available. The method behind the library was PCR. The data were produced on an Illumina HiSeq 2500. To reduce PCR and sequencing biases, unique molecular identifiers were incorporated into the TCR beta cDNA libraries. About 500,000 cDNA molecules were obtained for every 1 to 10 million input T cells, so each molecule roughly corresponded to one T cell. Patient libraries were prepared and sequenced with the same protocol used for the earlier healthy control dataset. Samples belonging to the same batch were prepared together, multiplexed and sequenced on a shared HiSeq lane. The authors' pipeline ran thus. MIGEC handled the raw barcoded reads, throwing out single-read molecular identifier groups before consensus assembly and CDR3 extraction. Clonotype tables were post-analysed with VDJtools, normalizing diversity by down-sampling all datasets to the smallest sample size. In repertoire overlap clustering, CDR3 amino acid sequences, but not nucleotide sequences, were matched to correct batch-related cross-sample contamination. The public reads were quality trimmed at Q25 with fastp and then assembled into clones with MiXCR by TCRdb, keeping productive beta chains. Identical CDR3 proteins give one entry, which carries the most common genes and DNA. What appears here as the V and J calls and clone size reflects TCRdb's work, not the paper's. This sample holds 650,000 to 850,000 distinct CDR3 sequences; about 50% were observed only once. Clones ranked in the top ten supply about 4.8% of the sample.

The material sequenced was blood. The V and J segments used are TRBV5-5 and TRBJ1-5; there is no confident call for the D gene. The sequence was collected from a girl under 18 with multiple sclerosis. The encoded CDR3 is CASSFGDYSNQPQHF. The sequenced DNA: TGTGCCAGCAGCTTCGGGGATTATAGCAATCAGCCCCAGCATTTT.